These T cell receptor beta chains were read from a single sample in a study of T cell responses to AZD1222 COVID-19 vaccine. The protocol was immunoSEQ multiplex PCR, while the TCRdb copy is restricted to in-frame clones and leaves out a portion. The profile shows 150,000 to 180,000 clones, 86% of them singletons. Sample: peripheral blood, taken on day 0 of MenACWY control vaccination. The receptors come from an adult in good health. Both conserved end residues are trimmed from each CDR3. The order of the fields is V gene, J gene, CDR3 length, CDR3 protein.

v_gene: TRBV12-3/TRBV12-4; j_gene: TRBJ1-1; len: 11; CDR3aa: ASSRGTGGPAF
v_gene: TRBV28; j_gene: TRBJ1-5; len: 14; CDR3aa: ASSSWTVNSNQPQH
v_gene: TRBV19; j_gene: TRBJ2-1; len: 11; CDR3aa: ASSMGRENEQF
v_gene: TRBV6-2/TRBV6-3; j_gene: TRBJ2-7; len: 13; CDR3aa: ASSYSAVSSYEQY
v_gene: TRBV12-3/TRBV12-4; j_gene: TRBJ1-1; len: 9; CDR3aa: ASSHNTEAF
v_gene: TRBV11-2; j_gene: TRBJ1-2; len: 14; CDR3aa: ASSRTGGESPGGYT
v_gene: TRBV15; j_gene: TRBJ1-1; len: 14; CDR3aa: ATSRVGRGLYTEAF
v_gene: TRBV4-1; j_gene: TRBJ1-3; len: 14; CDR3aa: ASSQDYSSSGNTIY
v_gene: TRBV11-2; j_gene: TRBJ2-7; len: 14; CDR3aa: ASSLAPGRGVYEQY
v_gene: TRBV11-2; j_gene: TRBJ1-1; len: 11; CDR3aa: ASSWAFNTEAF
v_gene: TRBV5-1; j_gene: TRBJ1-1; len: 11; CDR3aa: ASSSTGNTEAF
v_gene: TRBV10-3; j_gene: TRBJ1-2; len: 14; CDR3aa: AISDYKGGQRYGYT
v_gene: TRBV2; j_gene: TRBJ2-2; len: 14; CDR3aa: ASRRTLQGYTGELF
v_gene: TRBV28; j_gene: TRBJ2-7; len: 11; CDR3aa: ASSPGQGKEQY
v_gene: TRBV6-6; j_gene: TRBJ1-2; len: 12; CDR3aa: ASSNPLGNYGYT
v_gene: TRBV6-1; j_gene: TRBJ1-1; len: 11; CDR3aa: ASSEAQTVKAF
v_gene: TRBV19; j_gene: TRBJ2-7; len: 13; CDR3aa: ASSIGSASSYEQY
v_gene: TRBV19; j_gene: TRBJ2-1; len: 10; CDR3aa: ASSIWGSEQF
v_gene: TRBV19; j_gene: TRBJ2-2; len: 12; CDR3aa: ASNEGGNTGELF
v_gene: TRBV19; j_gene: TRBJ2-2; len: 13; CDR3aa: ASSSSGSYTGELF
v_gene: TRBV5-4; j_gene: TRBJ2-3; len: 13; CDR3aa: ASSLDREKADTQY
v_gene: TRBV5-8; j_gene: TRBJ1-6; len: 12; CDR3aa: ASSLTVYNSPLH
v_gene: TRBV20-1; j_gene: TRBJ1-2; len: 9; CDR3aa: SARGTYGYT
v_gene: TRBV10-3; j_gene: TRBJ1-1; len: 12; CDR3aa: AIRVSGRDTEAF
v_gene: TRBV5-1; j_gene: TRBJ1-5; len: 14; CDR3aa: ASSPGGHPSNQPQH
v_gene: TRBV5-1; j_gene: TRBJ2-3; len: 10; CDR3aa: ASSLVRDTQY
v_gene: TRBV2; j_gene: TRBJ2-7; len: 13; CDR3aa: ASSEGSAMPLEQY
v_gene: TRBV27; j_gene: TRBJ2-1; len: 12; CDR3aa: ASSYQSSGRALF
v_gene: TRBV6-5; j_gene: TRBJ1-1; len: 13; CDR3aa: ASSKNGGLNTEAF
v_gene: TRBV3-1/TRBV3-2; j_gene: TRBJ1-2; len: 13; CDR3aa: ASSPGGQMNYGYT
v_gene: TRBV6-6; j_gene: TRBJ2-1; len: 12; CDR3aa: ASASGSSYNEQF